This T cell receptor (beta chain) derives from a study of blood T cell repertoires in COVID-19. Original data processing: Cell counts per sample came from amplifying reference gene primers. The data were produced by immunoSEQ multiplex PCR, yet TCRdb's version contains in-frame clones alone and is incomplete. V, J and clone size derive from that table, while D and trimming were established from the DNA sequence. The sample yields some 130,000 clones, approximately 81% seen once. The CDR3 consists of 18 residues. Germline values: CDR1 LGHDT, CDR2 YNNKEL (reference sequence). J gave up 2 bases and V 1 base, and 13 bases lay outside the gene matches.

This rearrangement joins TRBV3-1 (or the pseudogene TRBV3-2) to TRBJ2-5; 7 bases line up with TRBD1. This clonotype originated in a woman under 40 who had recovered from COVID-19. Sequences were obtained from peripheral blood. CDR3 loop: CASSQGFRTGEGQETQYF. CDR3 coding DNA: TGTGCCAGCAGCCAAGGTTTTAGGACAGGCGAAGGACAAGAGACCCAGTACTTC.